Presented here are 24 T cell receptor beta chains from one specimen sequenced in a study of blood T cell repertoires in COVID-19. Using immunoSEQ multiplex PCR, the repertoire was profiled, and TCRdb retains in-frame clones only, with some absent. The table records 65,000 to 70,000 clones, roughly 82% of them present only once. The sequencing sample was made of peripheral blood. The receptors stem from a man older than 75 with active COVID-19.

In this sample, this clone turned up once. The gene calls are TRBV5-1 and TRBJ2-6; 9 bases line up with TRBD1. The V segment lost 4 bases and the J segment 0 bases; nucleotides outside the gene matches: 8. Per germline, CDR1 SGHRS and CDR2 YFSETQ. CDR3 length: 18 residues. This CDR3 is CASSPATGGGSGANVLTF. The CDR3, as DNA: TGCGCCAGCAGCCCCGCGACAGGGGGTGGCTCTGGGGCCAACGTCCTGACTTTC. The complete variable domain, with remaining parts taken from reference TRBV5-1 and TRBJ2-6, reads KAGVTQTPRYLIKTRGQQVTLSCSPISGHRSVSWYQQTPGQGLQFLFEYFSETQRNKGNFPGRFSGRQFSNSRSEMNVSTLELGDSALYLCASSPATGGGSGANVLTFGAGSRLTVL.

The chain uses TRBV30 and TRBJ1-4; 9 bases map to TRBD1. The CDR3 is 15 residues long. J lost 5 bases, V lost 0 bases, and 4 bases had no gene match. CDR1 and CDR2 from the germline V gene are GTSNPN and SVGIG (reference sequence). CDR3 in DNA: TGTGCCTGGAGTGTAGGGGGACAGGGCAATGAAAAACTGTTTTTT. Amino acids: CAWSVGGQGNEKLFF. The variable domain in full, with the rest retrieved from reference TRBV30 and TRBJ1-4, is SQTIHQWPATLVQPVGSPLSLECTVEGTSNPNLYWYRQAAGRGLQLLFYSVGIGQISSEVPQNLSASRPQDRQFILSSKKLLLSDSGFYLCAWSVGGQGNEKLFFGSGTQLSVL.

The V gene is TRBV11-2, the J gene TRBJ2-7, with 13 bases that match TRBD2. This CDR3 has 14 residues. Germline V gives CDR1 SGHAT, CDR2 FQNNGV. V gave up 5 bases and J gave up 6 bases; unmatched junction bases: 4. Here the CDR3 reads CASSVRLAGGEQYF. Written as DNA, the CDR3 is TGTGCCAGCAGCGTAAGACTAGCGGGAGGCGAGCAGTACTTC. The variable domain in full, with the rest retrieved from reference TRBV11-2 and TRBJ2-7, is EAGVAQSPRYKIIEKRQSVAFWCNPISGHATLYWYQQILGQGPKLLIQFQNNGVVDDSQLPKDRFSAERLKGVDSTLKIQPAKLEDSAVYLCASSVRLAGGEQYFGPGTRLTVT.

This rearrangement joins TRBV7-2 to TRBJ1-2; 9 bases map to TRBD1. J lost 4 bases, V lost 0 bases, and 3 bases had no gene match. Germline lookup yields CDR1 SGHTA and CDR2 FQGNSA. This CDR3 contains 15 residues. CDR3 sequence reads: CASSLATGGSYGYTF. The CDR3 region has the DNA TGTGCCAGCAGCTTAGCGACAGGGGGGAGCTATGGCTACACCTTC.

V is TRBV18 and J is TRBJ2-7, with 12 bases matching TRBD2. J gave up 5 bases and V 3 bases, and 5 bases lay outside the gene matches. The CDR3 consists of 15 residues. Per the germline V gene, CDR1 is KGHSH and CDR2 is LQKENI. CDR3 sequence: CASSPKRLAGDEQYF. CDR3 in DNA: TGTGCCAGCTCACCCAAACGACTAGCGGGGGACGAGCAGTACTTC. The variable domain in full, completed from reference TRBV18 and TRBJ2-7, reads NAGVMQNPRHLVRRRGQEARLRCSPMKGHSHVYWYRQLPEEGLKFMVYLQKENIIDESGMPKERFSAEFPKEGPSILRIQQVVRGDSAAYFCASSPKRLAGDEQYFGPGTRLTVT.

This chain joins TRBV3-1 (or the pseudogene TRBV3-2) and TRBJ1-5; D is possibly TRBD1 (5 bases). Per the germline V gene, CDR1 is LGHDT and CDR2 is YNNKEL (reference sequence). Trimming left V 3 bases short and J 12 bases short, with 12 bases between. The CDR3 extends over 12 amino acids. The DNA for the CDR3 is TGTGCCAGCAGCCAGGGGCAGGCGAACCAGCATTTT. It translates to CASSQGQANQHF.

In DNA form, the CDR3 reads TGTGCCAGCAGTACCACAGTCTGGACAGCAGCCCCGATCTCTGGAAACACCATATATTTT. Its translation: CASSTTVWTAAPISGNTIYF. The chain carries TRBV6-2 or TRBV6-3 and TRBJ1-3; D may be TRBD1 (6 bases). Trimming pared 5 bases from V and 0 bases from J, leaving 26 bases between. The CDR3 has 20 amino acids. The V gene's germline CDR1 is MNHEY and CDR2 SVGEGT.

The genes are TRBV3-1 (or the pseudogene TRBV3-2) and TRBJ2-7; D remains ambiguous. The germline CDR1 and CDR2 sequences are LGHDT and YNNKEL (reference sequence). Deletions cut 3 bases from V and 2 bases from J, with 5 bases between. The CDR3 loop spans 12 amino acids. CDR3 nucleotides: TGTGCCAGCAGCCAGGCAGCCTACGAGCAGTACTTC. Encoded protein: CASSQAAYEQYF.

This clone has only a few counts. The chain carries TRBV19 and TRBJ2-7, with D tentatively TRBD1 (6 bases). CDR3 size: 13 residues. CDR1 is LNHDA, CDR2 SQIVND, per germline (reference sequence). Trimming removed 4 bases from V and 0 bases from J, with 7 bases in between. The CDR3 here is CASSKGVSYEQYF. The CDR3 region has the DNA TGTGCCAGTAGTAAGGGGGTCTCCTACGAGCAGTACTTC.

The gene calls are TRBV24-1 and TRBJ1-2; D not resolved. Per germline, CDR1 KGHDR and CDR2 SFDVKD. CDR3 length: 14 amino acids. V was shortened by 3 bases and J by 4 bases, with 11 bases between the two germline ends. The CDR3 bases are TGTGCCACCAGTGATGTCGAGTCGCCCTATGGCTACACCTTC. Translating it yields CATSDVESPYGYTF.

This clone occurred once. V usage is TRBV24-1 and J usage is TRBJ1-6; 10 bases map to TRBD1. CDR3 length: 20 amino acids. In germline, CDR1 is KGHDR, CDR2 SFDVKD. V shed 3 bases, J shed 0 bases, and the junction held 10 bases outside the gene matches. The CDR3 spells CATSDVRQGAYSSYNSPLHF. CDR3 bases: TGTGCCACCAGTGATGTTAGACAGGGGGCCTATAGCTCCTATAATTCACCCCTCCACTTT.

CDR3 sequence reads: CASSVAQGARYGYTF. The DNA of the CDR3 is TGTGCCAGCAGCGTAGCCCAGGGGGCTCGTTATGGCTACACCTTC. The chain uses TRBV9 and TRBJ1-2; 8 positions match TRBD1. CDR3 size: 15 residues. In germline, CDR1 is SGDLS, CDR2 YYNGEE. V shed 0 bases, J shed 5 bases, and the junction held 6 bases outside the gene matches. Full variable domain (outside the CDR3, taken from reference TRBV9 and TRBJ1-2): DSGVTQTPKHLITATGQRVTLRCSPRSGDLSVYWYQQSLDQGLQFLIQYYNGEERAKGNILERFSAQQFPDLHSELNLSSLELGDSALYFCASSVAQGARYGYTFGSGTRLTVV.

This chain uses TRBV19 with TRBJ2-5, with D unclear. Germline V gene lookup returns CDR1 LNHDA and CDR2 SQIVND (reference sequence). The CDR3 consists of 15 residues. The V end lost 0 bases, the J end lost 2 bases, and 10 bases lay between the germline ends. CDR3: CASSIDPRKQETQYF. CDR3 bases: TGTGCCAGTAGTATAGATCCCAGAAAACAAGAGACCCAGTACTTC.

This clone has more than one count but fewer than ten. The chain combines TRBV7-3 with TRBJ1-5; D remains ambiguous. There are 13 residues in the CDR3. V lost 6 bases, J lost 4 bases, and 10 bases lay in between. CDR1 is SGHTA, CDR2 FQGTGA, per germline. CDR3 sequence: CASRRSRNQPQHF. The CDR3 DNA reads as TGTGCCAGCAGGCGAAGCAGGAATCAGCCCCAGCATTTT.

V and J are TRBV28 and TRBJ2-2, with D tentatively TRBD2 (6 bases). Trimming took 6 bases from V and 7 from J, leaving 15 bases between them. CDR3 size: 14 residues. Looked up from germline, CDR1 is MDHEN and CDR2 is SYDVKM. CDR3 residues: CASSSRLGGGELFF. DNA for the CDR3: TGTGCCAGCAGCTCCCGACTAGGAGGCGGGGAGCTGTTTTTT.

The chain recombines TRBV27 with TRBJ2-2, with 10 bases fitting TRBD2. The CDR3 spans 17 residues. The V segment lost 2 bases and the J segment 1 base; nucleotides outside the gene matches: 4. The V gene's germline CDR1 is MNHEY and CDR2 SMNVEV (reference sequence). The CDR3 loop is CASSLVSGRRNTGELFF. CDR3 coding DNA: TGTGCCAGCAGTTTAGTTAGCGGGAGGCGGAACACCGGGGAGCTGTTTTTT.

The chain joins TRBV2 to TRBJ2-2, with 7 bases lining up with TRBD1. CDR3 length equals 15 residues. V was clipped by 5 bases and J by 5 bases; unmatched bases: 8. The germline V gene encodes CDR1 SNHLY and CDR2 FYNNEI. DNA of the CDR3: TGTGCCAGCAGTCACCGCGGACAGGCTACCGGGGAGCTGTTTTTT. Translating it yields CASSHRGQATGELFF.

J is TRBJ2-2 and V is TRBV3-1 (or the pseudogene TRBV3-2); 7 nucleotides match TRBD2. The CDR3 runs to 17 residues. Per the germline V gene, CDR1 is LGHDT and CDR2 is YNNKEL (reference sequence). The J segment lost 6 bases and the V segment lost 4 bases, leaving 14 bases of the junction unmatched. CDR3 nucleotides: TGTGCCAGCAGCCGAAGGCTCGGCGGGGGTTTGTCCGGGGAGCTGTTTTTT. Its protein product is CASSRRLGGGLSGELFF.

The chain is built from TRBV18 and TRBJ2-2, with a tentative D call TRBD2 (6 bases). Germline-derived CDR1 and CDR2 are KGHSH and LQKENI. Trimming pared 2 bases from V and 7 bases from J, leaving 11 bases between. There are 14 residues in the CDR3. CDR3 in DNA: TGTGCCAGCTCACCAAGCGGAGGGATCGGGGAGCTGTTTTTT. It specifies CASSPSGGIGELFF.

V is TRBV2 and J is TRBJ2-4; maybe TRBD1 (6 bases). V was cut by 1 base and J by 14 bases, with 12 bases left in between. This CDR3 has 12 residues. Germline V lookup: CDR1 SNHLY, CDR2 FYNNEI. The CDR3 reads CASSEGTAQKYF. CDR3 in DNA: TGTGCCAGCAGTGAAGGGACAGCTCAAAAGTACTTC.

This chain connects TRBV7-9 to TRBJ2-7, with a tentative D call TRBD2 (5 bases). The germline V and J ends were trimmed by 2 bases and 0 bases, with 8 bases remaining between them. The length of the CDR3 is 14 residues. The V gene's germline CDR1 is SEHNR and CDR2 FQNEAQ (reference sequence). The CDR3 loop is CASSLSGSSYEQYF. The CDR3 DNA reads as TGTGCCAGCAGCTTATCTGGGAGCTCCTACGAGCAGTACTTC.

V is TRBV11-2 and J is TRBJ2-1; TRBD2 agrees at 10 bases. Germline CDR1 and CDR2: SGHAT and FQNNGV. V lost 6 bases, J lost 5 bases, and 13 bases stayed unmatched. The CDR3 is 17 amino acids. DNA for the CDR3: TGTGCCAGCAGACTCCACCCTAGCGGGAGAGGTCACAATGAGCAGTTCTTC. This encodes CASRLHPSGRGHNEQFF.

This rearrangement joins TRBV9 to TRBJ1-1; weak D call: TRBD1 (5 bases). The germline CDR1 and CDR2 sequences are SGDLS and YYNGEE. V lost 3 bases and J lost 1, with 10 bases in between. The CDR3 sequence is 14 residues long. The CDR3 nucleotides are TGTGCCAGCAGCGCAGGGCAACGGAACACTGAAGCTTTCTTT. Translated: CASSAGQRNTEAFF. The full variable domain, rest sourced from reference TRBV9 and TRBJ1-1, is DSGVTQTPKHLITATGQRVTLRCSPRSGDLSVYWYQQSLDQGLQFLIQYYNGEERAKGNILERFSAQQFPDLHSELNLSSLELGDSALYFCASSAGQRNTEAFFGQGTRLTVV.

CDR3 coding DNA: TGTGCCAGTAGTCTGGGCAGGGCGATTGACACTGAAGCTTTCTTT. Protein: CASSLGRAIDTEAFF. V gene TRBV19 combines with J gene TRBJ1-1, with D possibly matching TRBD1 (5 bases). Trimming cost V 5 bases and J 3 bases, with 16 bases left between them. Germline CDR1 is LNHDA and CDR2 is SQIVND (reference sequence). The CDR3 runs to 15 residues.